The entry below describes one T cell receptor (beta chain). Antigen specificity is unknown. A universal primer binding site was introduced by template switching. The final cDNA contained unique molecular identifiers. In TCRdb, the 5' RACE reads were re-called with MiXCR into one record per CDR3 protein. The sample records 1.5 million to 2 million distinct CDR3 sequences, around a third being singletons. The sample is drawn from a study of identical twins. General study results and limits: Analyses of zero insertions could be partly confounded by invariant MAIT and iNKT cells. Models came in too low on out-of-frame TCR alpha sharing in monozygotic twins.

The germline V and J ends were trimmed by 4 bases and 10 bases, with 14 bases remaining between them. Looked up from germline, CDR1 is SGHDT and CDR2 is YYEEEE. The CDR3 is made up of 13 amino acids. The chain combines TRBV5-6 with TRBJ1-4, with a weak D call TRBD1 (6 bases). Material: cord blood. This receptor was taken from a newborn girl in good health. CDR3 DNA sequence: TGTGCCAGCAGCGCACTACGGACAGCAAAACTGTTTTTT. It specifies CASSALRTAKLFF.